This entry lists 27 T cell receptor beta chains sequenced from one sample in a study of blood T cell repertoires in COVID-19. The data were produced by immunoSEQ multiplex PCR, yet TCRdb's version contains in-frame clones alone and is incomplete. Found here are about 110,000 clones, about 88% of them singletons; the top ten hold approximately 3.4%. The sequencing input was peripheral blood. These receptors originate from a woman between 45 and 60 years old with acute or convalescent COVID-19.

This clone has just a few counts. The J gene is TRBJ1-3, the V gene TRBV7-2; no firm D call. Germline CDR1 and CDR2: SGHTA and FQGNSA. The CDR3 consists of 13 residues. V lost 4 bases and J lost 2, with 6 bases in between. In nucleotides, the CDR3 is TGTGCCAGCAGCTCGGCGGCTGGAAACACCATATATTTT. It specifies CASSSAAGNTIYF. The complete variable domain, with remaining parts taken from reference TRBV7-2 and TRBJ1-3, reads GAGVSQSPSNKVTEKGKDVELRCDPISGHTALYWYRQSLGQGLEFLIYFQGNSAPDKSGLPSDRFSAERTGGSVSTLTIQRTQQEDSAVYLCASSSAAGNTIYFGEGSWLTVV.

The CDR3 coding sequence is TGTGCCAGCAGTTACTCGATCCTTCCGGGAACCTACGAGCAGTACTTC. Protein product: CASSYSILPGTYEQYF. The chain couples TRBV6-5 to TRBJ2-7; a weak D match, TRBD2 (5 bases). Germline loops: CDR1 MNHEY, CDR2 SVGAGI. V dropped 0 bases and J dropped 2 bases, with 14 bases sitting between them. The CDR3 has 16 amino acids.

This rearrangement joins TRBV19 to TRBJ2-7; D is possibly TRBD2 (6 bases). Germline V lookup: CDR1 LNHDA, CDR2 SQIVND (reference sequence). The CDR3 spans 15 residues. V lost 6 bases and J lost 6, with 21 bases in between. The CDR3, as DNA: TGTGCCAGTAGCCCGACCCAGGCGGGGCTTAGCGAGCAGTACTTC. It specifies CASSPTQAGLSEQYF.

CDR3: CASSMSGGNQPQHF. DNA for the CDR3: TGTGCCAGTAGTATGTCGGGGGGCAATCAGCCCCAGCATTTT. This sequence joins TRBV19 and TRBJ1-5, with a tentative D call TRBD1 (5 bases). Trimming took off 3 bases at V and 2 bases at J, with 8 bases between the two ends. This CDR3 region has 14 residues. CDR1 is LNHDA and CDR2 is SQIVND in the germline V gene (reference sequence).

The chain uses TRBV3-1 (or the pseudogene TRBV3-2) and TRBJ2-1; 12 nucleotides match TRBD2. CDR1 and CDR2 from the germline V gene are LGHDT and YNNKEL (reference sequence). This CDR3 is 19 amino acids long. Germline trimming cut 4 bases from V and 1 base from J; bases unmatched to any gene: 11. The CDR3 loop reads CASSPPGLAGSISYNEQFF. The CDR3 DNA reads TGTGCCAGCAGCCCGCCGGGACTAGCGGGCTCAATTTCCTACAATGAGCAGTTCTTC.

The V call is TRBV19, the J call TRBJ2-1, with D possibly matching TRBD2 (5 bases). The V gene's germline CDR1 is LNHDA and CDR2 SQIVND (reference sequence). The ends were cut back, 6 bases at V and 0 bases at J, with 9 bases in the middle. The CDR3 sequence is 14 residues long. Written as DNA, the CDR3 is TGTGCCAGTAGAGAAGGAGGCTCCTACAATGAGCAGTTCTTC. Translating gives CASREGGSYNEQFF.

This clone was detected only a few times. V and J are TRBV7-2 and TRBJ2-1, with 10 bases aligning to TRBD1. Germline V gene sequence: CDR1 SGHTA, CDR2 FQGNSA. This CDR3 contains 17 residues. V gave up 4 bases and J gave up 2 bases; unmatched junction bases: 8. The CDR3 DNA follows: TGTGCCAGCAGCTCTTCCGGGACAGGGGCCCCCTACAATGAGCAGTTCTTC. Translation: CASSSSGTGAPYNEQFF.

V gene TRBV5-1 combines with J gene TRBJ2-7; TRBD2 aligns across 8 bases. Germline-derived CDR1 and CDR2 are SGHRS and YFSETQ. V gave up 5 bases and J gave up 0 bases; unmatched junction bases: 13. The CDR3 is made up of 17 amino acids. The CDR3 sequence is CASREGSGTYDSYEQYF. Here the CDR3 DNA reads TGCGCCAGCAGAGAAGGTAGCGGGACCTACGACTCCTACGAGCAGTACTTC.

CDR3 region: CSVGTSGITGELFF. The CDR3 DNA reads TGCAGCGTTGGGACTAGCGGGATCACCGGGGAGCTGTTTTTT. The V call is TRBV29-1, the J call TRBJ2-2; TRBD2 aligns across 12 bases. Germline V gives CDR1 SQVTM, CDR2 ANQGSEA. The trim removed 4 bases at V and 4 bases at J, leaving 1 base unmatched. This CDR3 has 14 amino acids.

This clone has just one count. In DNA, the CDR3 is TGCGCCAGCAGCAGCGGACAGTCCCTTATCGAAAAACTGTTTTTT. This translates into CASSSGQSLIEKLFF. The chain uses TRBV5-1 and TRBJ1-4; TRBD1 is a possible D gene (6 bases). Germline CDR1 is SGHRS and CDR2 is YFSETQ. The V end was cut by 4 bases, the J end by 8 bases, with 18 bases between. This CDR3 has 15 residues.

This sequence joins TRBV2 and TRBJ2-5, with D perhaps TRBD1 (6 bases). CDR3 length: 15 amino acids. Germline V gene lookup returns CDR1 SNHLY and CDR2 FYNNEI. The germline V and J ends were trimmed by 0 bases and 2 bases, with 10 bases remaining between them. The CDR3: CASSEAGTGQETQYF. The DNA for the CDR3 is TGTGCCAGCAGTGAAGCTGGAACAGGGCAAGAGACCCAGTACTTC.

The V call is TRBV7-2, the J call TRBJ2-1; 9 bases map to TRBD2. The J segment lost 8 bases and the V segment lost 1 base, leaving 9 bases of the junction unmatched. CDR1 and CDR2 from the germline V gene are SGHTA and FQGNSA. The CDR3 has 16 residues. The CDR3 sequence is CASSLGSSGVRDEQFF. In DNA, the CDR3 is TGTGCCAGCAGCTTAGGGTCTAGCGGGGTACGGGATGAGCAGTTCTTC.

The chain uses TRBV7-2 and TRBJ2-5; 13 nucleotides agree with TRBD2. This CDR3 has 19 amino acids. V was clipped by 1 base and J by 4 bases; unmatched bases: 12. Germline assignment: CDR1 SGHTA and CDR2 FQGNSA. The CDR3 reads CASSLGDVKGLAGLETQYF. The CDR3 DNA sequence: TGTGCCAGCAGCTTAGGAGACGTTAAGGGACTAGCGGGACTAGAGACCCAGTACTTC.

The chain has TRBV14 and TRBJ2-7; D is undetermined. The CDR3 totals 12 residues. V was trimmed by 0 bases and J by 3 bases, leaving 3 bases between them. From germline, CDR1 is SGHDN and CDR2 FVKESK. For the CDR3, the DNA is TGTGCCAGCAGCCAAGATTACTACGAGCAGTACTTC. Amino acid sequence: CASSQDYYEQYF. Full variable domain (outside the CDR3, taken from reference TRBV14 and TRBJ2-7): EAGVTQFPSHSVIEKGQTVTLRCDPISGHDNLYWYRRVMGKEIKFLLHFVKESKQDESGMPNNRFLAERTGGTYSTLKVQPAELEDSGVYFCASSQDYYEQYFGPGTRLTVT.

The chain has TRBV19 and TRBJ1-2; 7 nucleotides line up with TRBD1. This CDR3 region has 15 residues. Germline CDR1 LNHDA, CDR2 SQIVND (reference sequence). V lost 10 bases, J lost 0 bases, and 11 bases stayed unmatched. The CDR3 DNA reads TGTGCCACCCTAGGACAGGCCCAAGCTAACTATGGCTACACCTTC. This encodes CATLGQAQANYGYTF.

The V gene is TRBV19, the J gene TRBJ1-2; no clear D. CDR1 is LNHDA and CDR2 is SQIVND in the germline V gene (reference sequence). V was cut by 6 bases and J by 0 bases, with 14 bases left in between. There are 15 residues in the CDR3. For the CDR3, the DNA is TGTGCCAGTAGGCGGGTAGGAGAATCTAACTATGGCTACACCTTC. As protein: CASRRVGESNYGYTF. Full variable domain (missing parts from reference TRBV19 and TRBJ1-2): DGGITQSPKYLFRKEGQNVTLSCEQNLNHDAMYWYRQDPGQGLRLIYYSQIVNDFQKGDIAEGYSVSREKKESFPLTVTSAQKNPTAFYLCASRRVGESNYGYTFGSGTRLTVV.

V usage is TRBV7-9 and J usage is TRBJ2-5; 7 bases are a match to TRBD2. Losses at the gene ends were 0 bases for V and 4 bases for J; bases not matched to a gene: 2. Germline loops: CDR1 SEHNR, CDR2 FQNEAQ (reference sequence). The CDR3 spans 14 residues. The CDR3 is CASSLAVAGETQYF. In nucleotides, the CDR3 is TGTGCCAGCAGCTTAGCGGTAGCGGGAGAGACCCAGTACTTC.

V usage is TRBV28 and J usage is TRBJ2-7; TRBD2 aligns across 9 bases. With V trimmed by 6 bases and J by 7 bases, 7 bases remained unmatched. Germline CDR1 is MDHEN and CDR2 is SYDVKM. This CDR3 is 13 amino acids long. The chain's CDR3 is CASSLKAGGEQYF. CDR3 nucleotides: TGTGCCAGCAGCTTGAAGGCGGGGGGGGAGCAGTACTTC.

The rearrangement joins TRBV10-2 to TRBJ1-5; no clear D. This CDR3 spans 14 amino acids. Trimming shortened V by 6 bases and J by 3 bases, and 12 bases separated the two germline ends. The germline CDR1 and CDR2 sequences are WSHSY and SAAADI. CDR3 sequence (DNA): TGCGCCAGCAGAGACACCAATCTCAATCAGCCCCAGCATTTT. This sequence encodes CASRDTNLNQPQHF.

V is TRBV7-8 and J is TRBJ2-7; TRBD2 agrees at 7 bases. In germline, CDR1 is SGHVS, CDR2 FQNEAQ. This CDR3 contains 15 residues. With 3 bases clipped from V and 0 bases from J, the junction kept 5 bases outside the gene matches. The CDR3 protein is CASSLGLLPSYEQYF. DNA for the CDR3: TGTGCCAGCAGCTTGGGACTACTCCCCTCCTACGAGCAGTACTTC.

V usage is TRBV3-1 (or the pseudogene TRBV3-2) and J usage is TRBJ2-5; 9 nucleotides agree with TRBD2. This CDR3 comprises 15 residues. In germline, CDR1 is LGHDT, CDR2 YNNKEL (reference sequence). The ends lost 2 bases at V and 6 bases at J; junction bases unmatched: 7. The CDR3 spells CASSQNIAGEQTQYF. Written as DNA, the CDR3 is TGTGCCAGCAGCCAAAATATAGCGGGGGAACAGACCCAGTACTTC.

The CDR3 coding sequence is TGTGCCAGCAGCTTAGATCCGGTCGAGCAGTACTTC. It translates to CASSLDPVEQYF. The chain links TRBV11-2 to TRBJ2-7; D is ambiguous. The CDR3 runs 12 residues. The V and J ends lost 0 bases and 6 bases respectively, with 6 bases between them. Germline assignment: CDR1 SGHAT and CDR2 FQNNGV.

The CDR3 DNA is TGTGCCAGCAGTGAAGCCGCCGGGACAGGGAATGGGCAGTACTTC. Translating it yields CASSEAAGTGNGQYF. The chain uses TRBV6-1 and TRBJ2-7, with 9 nucleotides matching TRBD1. The CDR3 sequence is 15 residues long. With V trimmed by 0 bases and J by 9 bases, 9 bases remained unmatched. The germline V gene has CDR1 MNHNS and CDR2 SASEGT.

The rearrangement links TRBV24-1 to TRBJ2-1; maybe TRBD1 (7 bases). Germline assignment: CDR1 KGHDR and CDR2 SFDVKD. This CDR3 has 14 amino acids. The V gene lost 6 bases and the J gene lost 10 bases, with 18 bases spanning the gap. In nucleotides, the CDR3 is TGTGCCACCAGTCTAGGGCAGGGGGGTATGGAGCAGTTCTTC. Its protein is CATSLGQGGMEQFF.

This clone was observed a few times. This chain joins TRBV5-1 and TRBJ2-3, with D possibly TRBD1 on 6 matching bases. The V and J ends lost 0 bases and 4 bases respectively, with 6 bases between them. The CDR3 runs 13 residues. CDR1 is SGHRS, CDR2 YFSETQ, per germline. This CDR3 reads CASSLDRADTQYF. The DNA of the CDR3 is TGCGCCAGCAGCTTGGACAGGGCAGATACGCAGTATTTT.

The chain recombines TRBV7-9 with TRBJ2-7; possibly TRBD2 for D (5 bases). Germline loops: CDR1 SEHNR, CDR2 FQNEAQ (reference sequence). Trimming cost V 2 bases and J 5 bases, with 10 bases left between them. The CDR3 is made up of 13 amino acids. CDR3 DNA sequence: TGTGCCAGCAGCTTAAACGACTATAACGAGCAGTACTTC. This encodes CASSLNDYNEQYF.

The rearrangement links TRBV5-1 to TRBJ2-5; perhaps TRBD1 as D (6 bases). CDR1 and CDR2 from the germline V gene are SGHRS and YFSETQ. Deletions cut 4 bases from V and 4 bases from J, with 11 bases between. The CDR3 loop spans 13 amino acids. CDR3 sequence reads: CASSTQGIETQYF. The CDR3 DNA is TGCGCCAGCAGCACACAGGGAATAGAGACCCAGTACTTC.